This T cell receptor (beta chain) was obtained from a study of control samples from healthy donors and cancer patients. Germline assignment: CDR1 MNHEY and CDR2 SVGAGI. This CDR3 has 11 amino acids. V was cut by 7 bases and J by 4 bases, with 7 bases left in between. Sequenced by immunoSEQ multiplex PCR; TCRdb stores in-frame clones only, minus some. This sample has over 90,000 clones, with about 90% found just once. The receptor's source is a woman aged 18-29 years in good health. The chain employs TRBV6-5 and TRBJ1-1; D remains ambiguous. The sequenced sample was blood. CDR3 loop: CASKYGTEAFF. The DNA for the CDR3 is TGTGCCAGCAAGTATGGCACTGAAGCTTTCTTT.